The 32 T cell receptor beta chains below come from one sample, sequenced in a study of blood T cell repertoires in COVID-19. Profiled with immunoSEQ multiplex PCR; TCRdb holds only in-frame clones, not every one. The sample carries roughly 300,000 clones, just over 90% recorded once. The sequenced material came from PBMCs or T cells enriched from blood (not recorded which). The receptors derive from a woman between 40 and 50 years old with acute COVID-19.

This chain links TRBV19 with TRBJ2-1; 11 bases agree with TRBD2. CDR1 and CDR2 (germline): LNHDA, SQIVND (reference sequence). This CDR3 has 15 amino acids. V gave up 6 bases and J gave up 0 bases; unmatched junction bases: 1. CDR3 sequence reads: CASRTSGSSYNEQFF. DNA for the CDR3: TGTGCCAGTAGAACTAGCGGGAGCTCCTACAATGAGCAGTTCTTC.

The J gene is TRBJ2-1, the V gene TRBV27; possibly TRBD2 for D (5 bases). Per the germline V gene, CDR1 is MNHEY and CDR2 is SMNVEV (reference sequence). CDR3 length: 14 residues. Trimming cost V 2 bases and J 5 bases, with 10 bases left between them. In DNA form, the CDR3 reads TGTGCCAGCAGTTTAATCCGGGATGACAATGAGCAGTTCTTC. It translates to CASSLIRDDNEQFF.

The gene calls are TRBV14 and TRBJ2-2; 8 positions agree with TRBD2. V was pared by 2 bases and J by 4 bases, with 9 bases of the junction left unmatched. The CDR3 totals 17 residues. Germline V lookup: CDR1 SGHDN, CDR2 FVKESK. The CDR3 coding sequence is TGTGCCAGCAGCCAAAGTGTGGGTAGCGGGGTCACCGGGGAGCTGTTTTTT. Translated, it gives CASSQSVGSGVTGELFF.

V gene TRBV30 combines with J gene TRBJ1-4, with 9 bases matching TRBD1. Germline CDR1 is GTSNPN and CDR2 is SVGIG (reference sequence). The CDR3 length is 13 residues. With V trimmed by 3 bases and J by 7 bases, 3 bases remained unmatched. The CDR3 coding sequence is TGTGCCTGGAGCCGGGACAGGGTTGAAAAACTGTTTTTT. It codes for CAWSRDRVEKLFF.

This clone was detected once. The CDR3, as DNA: TGTGCCAGCAGGGGAGGGGCCCTTCCCGAGCAGTACTTC. Protein product: CASRGGALPEQYF. The J gene is TRBJ2-7, the V gene TRBV28, with 7 bases aligning to TRBD2. The ends lost 6 bases at V and 6 bases at J; junction bases unmatched: 8. The CDR3 extends over 13 amino acids. CDR1 and CDR2 (germline): MDHEN, SYDVKM.

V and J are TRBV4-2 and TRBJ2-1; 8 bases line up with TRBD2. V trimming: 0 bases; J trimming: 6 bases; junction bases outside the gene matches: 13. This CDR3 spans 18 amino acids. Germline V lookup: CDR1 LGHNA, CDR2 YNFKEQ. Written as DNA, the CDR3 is TGTGCCAGCAGCCAAGAGGGGACTAGTTGGGGGGGCGGCAATGAGCAGTTCTTC. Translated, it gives CASSQEGTSWGGGNEQFF.

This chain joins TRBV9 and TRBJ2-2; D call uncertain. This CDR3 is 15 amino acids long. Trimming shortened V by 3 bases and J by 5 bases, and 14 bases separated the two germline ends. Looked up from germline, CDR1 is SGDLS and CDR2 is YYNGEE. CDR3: CASSAELGQTGELFF. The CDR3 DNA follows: TGTGCCAGCAGCGCAGAGCTTGGGCAGACCGGGGAGCTGTTTTTT.

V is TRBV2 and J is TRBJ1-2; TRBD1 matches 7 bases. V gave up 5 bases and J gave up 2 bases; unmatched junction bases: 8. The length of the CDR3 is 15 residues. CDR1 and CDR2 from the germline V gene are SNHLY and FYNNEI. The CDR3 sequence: CASSPIGTVNYGYTF. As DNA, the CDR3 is TGTGCCAGCAGTCCTATCGGGACAGTCAACTATGGCTACACCTTC.

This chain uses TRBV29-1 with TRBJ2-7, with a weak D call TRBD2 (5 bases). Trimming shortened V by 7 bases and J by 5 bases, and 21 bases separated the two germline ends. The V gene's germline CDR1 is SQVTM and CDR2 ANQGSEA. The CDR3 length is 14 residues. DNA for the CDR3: TGCAGCGGGGTCACCGCGGGCAGTCCTAACGAGCAGTACTTC. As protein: CSGVTAGSPNEQYF.

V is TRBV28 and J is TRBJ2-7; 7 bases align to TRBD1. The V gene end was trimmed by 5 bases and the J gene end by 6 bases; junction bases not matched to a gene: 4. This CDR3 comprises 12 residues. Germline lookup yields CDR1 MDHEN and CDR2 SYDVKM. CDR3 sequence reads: CASSPPGGEQYF. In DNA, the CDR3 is TGTGCCAGCAGTCCCCCAGGGGGCGAGCAGTACTTC.

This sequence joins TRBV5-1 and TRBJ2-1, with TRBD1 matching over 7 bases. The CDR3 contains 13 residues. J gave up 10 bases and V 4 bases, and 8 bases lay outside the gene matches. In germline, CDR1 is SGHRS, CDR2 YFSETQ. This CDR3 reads CASSPDRVIEQFF. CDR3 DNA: TGCGCCAGCAGCCCCGACAGGGTGATAGAGCAGTTCTTC.

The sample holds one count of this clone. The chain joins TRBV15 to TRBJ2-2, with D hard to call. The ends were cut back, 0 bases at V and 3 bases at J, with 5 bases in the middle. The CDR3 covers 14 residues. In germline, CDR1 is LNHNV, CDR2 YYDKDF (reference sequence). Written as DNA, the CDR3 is TGTGCCACCAGCAGAGATCGCGACACCGGGGAGCTGTTTTTT. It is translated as CATSRDRDTGELFF.

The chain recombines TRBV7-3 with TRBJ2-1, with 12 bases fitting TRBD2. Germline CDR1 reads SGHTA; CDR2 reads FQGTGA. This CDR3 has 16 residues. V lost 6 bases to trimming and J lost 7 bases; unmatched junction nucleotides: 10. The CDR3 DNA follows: TGTGCCAGCAGTCCAAAGACTAGCGGGGGACTAAATGAGCAGTTCTTC. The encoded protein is CASSPKTSGGLNEQFF.

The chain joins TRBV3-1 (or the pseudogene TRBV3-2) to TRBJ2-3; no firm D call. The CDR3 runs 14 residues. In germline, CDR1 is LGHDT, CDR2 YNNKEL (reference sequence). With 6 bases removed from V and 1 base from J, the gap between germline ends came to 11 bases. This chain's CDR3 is CASRKSTGTDTQYF. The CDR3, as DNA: TGTGCCAGCAGGAAGTCCACGGGCACAGATACGCAGTATTTT.

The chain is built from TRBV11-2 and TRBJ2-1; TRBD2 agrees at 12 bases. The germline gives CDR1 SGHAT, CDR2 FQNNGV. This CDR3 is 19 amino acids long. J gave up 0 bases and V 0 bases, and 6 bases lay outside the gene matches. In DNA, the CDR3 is TGTGCCAGCAGCTTAGATCCCTTGACTAGCGGGAGCTCCTACAATGAGCAGTTCTTC. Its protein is CASSLDPLTSGSSYNEQFF.

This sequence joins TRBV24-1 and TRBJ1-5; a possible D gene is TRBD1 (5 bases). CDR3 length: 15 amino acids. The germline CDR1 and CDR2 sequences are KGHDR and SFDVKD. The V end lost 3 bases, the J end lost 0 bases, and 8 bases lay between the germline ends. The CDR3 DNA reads TGTGCCACCAGTGATCAGGGTGCTAGCAATCAGCCCCAGCATTTT. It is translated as CATSDQGASNQPQHF.

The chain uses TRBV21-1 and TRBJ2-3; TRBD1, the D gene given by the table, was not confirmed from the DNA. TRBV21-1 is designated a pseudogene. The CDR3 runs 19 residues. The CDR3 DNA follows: TGTGCCAGCAGCGTCCCGGGACAGGGGGCATATAGAGGGGCAGATACGCAGTATTTT. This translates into CASSVPGQGAYRGADTQYF.

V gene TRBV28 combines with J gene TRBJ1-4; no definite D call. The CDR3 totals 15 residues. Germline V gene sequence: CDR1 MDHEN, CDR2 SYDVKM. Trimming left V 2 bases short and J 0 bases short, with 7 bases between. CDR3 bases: TGTGCCAGCAGTTTAGGCAGGTCAACTAATGAAAAACTGTTTTTT. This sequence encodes CASSLGRSTNEKLFF.

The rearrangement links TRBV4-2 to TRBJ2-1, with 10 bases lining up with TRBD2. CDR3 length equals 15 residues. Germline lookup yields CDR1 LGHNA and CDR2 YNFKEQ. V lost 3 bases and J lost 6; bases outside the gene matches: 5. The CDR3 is CASSHQAGGLNEQFF. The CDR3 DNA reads TGTGCCAGCAGCCACCAAGCGGGAGGGCTCAATGAGCAGTTCTTC.

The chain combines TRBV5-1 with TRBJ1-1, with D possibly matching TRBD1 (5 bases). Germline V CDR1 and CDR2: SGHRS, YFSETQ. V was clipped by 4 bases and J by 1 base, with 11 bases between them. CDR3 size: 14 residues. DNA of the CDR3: TGCGCCAGCAGCCCTACGGGGGGGAACACTGAAGCTTTCTTT. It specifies CASSPTGGNTEAFF.

Written as DNA, the CDR3 is TGTGCCTGGACCCTGAGCGGGGAGCTGTTTTTT. Translation: CAWTLSGELFF. The J gene is TRBJ2-2, the V gene TRBV30; no firm D call. CDR1 GTSNPN and CDR2 SVGIG come from the germline V gene (reference sequence). With 4 bases removed from V and 7 bases from J, the gap between germline ends came to 7 bases. The CDR3 is made up of 11 amino acids. Based on the CDR3 plus reference TRBV30 and TRBJ2-2, the full variable domain is SQTIHQWPATLVQPVGSPLSLECTVEGTSNPNLYWYRQAAGRGLQLLFYSVGIGQISSEVPQNLSASRPQDRQFILSSKKLLLSDSGFYLCAWTLSGELFFGEGSRLTVL.

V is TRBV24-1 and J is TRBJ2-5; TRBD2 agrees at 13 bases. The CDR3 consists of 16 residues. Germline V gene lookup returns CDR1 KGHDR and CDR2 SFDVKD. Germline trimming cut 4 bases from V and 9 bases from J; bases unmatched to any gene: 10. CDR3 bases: TGTGCCACCAGTGACCGCCGTGGACTAGCGGGAGCGCCCCAGTACTTC. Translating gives CATSDRRGLAGAPQYF.

DNA for the CDR3: TGTGCCAGCCAGGGCGGATTCCTTAACACTGAAGCTTTCTTT. Protein sequence: CASQGGFLNTEAFF. V is TRBV13 and J is TRBJ1-1; D may be TRBD1 (5 bases). The ends were cut back, 8 bases at V and 2 bases at J, with 15 bases in the middle. CDR3 length: 14 amino acids. Germline CDR1 is PRHDT and CDR2 is FYEKMQ (reference sequence).

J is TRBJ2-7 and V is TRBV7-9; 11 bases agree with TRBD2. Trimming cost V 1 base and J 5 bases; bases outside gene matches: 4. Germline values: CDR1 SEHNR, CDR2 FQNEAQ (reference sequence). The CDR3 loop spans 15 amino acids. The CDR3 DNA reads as TGTGCCAGCAGCTTAGGGCTAGCGGGGGGAGACGAGCAGTACTTC. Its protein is CASSLGLAGGDEQYF.

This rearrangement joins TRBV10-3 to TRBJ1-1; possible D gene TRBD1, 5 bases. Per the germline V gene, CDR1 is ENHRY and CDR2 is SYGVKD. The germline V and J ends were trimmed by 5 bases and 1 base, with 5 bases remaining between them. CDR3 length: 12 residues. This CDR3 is CAISTGNTEAFF. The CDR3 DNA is TGTGCCATCAGTACAGGGAACACTGAAGCTTTCTTT.

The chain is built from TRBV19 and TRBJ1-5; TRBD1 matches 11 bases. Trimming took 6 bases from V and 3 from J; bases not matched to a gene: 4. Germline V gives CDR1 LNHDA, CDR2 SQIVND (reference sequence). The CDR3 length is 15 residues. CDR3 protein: CASRTDRGLNQPQHF. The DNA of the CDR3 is TGTGCCAGTAGAACGGACAGGGGGCTCAATCAGCCCCAGCATTTT. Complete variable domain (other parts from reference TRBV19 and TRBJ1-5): DGGITQSPKYLFRKEGQNVTLSCEQNLNHDAMYWYRQDPGQGLRLIYYSQIVNDFQKGDIAEGYSVSREKKESFPLTVTSAQKNPTAFYLCASRTDRGLNQPQHFGDGTRLSIL.

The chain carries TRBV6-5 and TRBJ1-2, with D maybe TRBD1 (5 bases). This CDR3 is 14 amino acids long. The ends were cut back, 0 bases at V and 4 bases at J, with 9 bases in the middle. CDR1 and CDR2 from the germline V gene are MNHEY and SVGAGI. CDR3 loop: CASSYSWGVYGYTF. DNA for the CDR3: TGTGCCAGCAGTTACTCGTGGGGGGTCTATGGCTACACCTTC.

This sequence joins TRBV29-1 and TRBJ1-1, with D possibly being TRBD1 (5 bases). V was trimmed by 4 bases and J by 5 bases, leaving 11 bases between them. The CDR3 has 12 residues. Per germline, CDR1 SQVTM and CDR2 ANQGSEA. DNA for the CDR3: TGCAGCGTTGTGGGGGGGAGAACTGAAGCTTTCTTT. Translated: CSVVGGRTEAFF.

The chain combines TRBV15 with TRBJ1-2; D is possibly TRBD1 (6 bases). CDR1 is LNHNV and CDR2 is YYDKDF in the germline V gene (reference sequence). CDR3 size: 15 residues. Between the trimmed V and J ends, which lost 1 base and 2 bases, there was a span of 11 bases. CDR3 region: CATSRGQATNYGYTF. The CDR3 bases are TGTGCCACCAGCAGAGGACAGGCGACCAACTATGGCTACACCTTC.

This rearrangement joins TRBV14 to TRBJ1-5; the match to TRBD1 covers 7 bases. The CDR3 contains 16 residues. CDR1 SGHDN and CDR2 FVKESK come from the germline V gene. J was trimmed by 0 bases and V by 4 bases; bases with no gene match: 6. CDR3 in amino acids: CASSPGGGYSNQPQHF. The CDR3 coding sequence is TGTGCCAGCAGCCCAGGAGGGGGCTATAGCAATCAGCCCCAGCATTTT.

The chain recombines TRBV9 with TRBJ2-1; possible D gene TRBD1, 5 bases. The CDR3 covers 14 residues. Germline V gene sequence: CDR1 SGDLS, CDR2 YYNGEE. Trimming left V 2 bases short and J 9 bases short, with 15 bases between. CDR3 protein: CASSVRSTDGEQFF. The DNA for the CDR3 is TGTGCCAGCAGCGTCCGATCGACAGACGGTGAGCAGTTCTTC.

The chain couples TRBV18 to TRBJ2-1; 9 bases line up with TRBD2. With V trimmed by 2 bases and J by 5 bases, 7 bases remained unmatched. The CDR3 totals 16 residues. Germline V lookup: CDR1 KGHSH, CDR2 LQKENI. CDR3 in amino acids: CASSPRVRGGNNEQFF. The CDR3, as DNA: TGTGCCAGCTCACCAAGGGTGCGGGGGGGCAACAATGAGCAGTTCTTC.